Listed below are T cell receptor beta chains from one sample, sequenced in a study of cytomegalovirus exposure and HLA in healthy donors. Sequencing used immunoSEQ multiplex PCR; TCRdb keeps in-frame clones, though not all of them. The profile shows 150,000 to 200,000 clones, over 80% of them singletons. Sequenced: PBMCs. Receptor source: a girl between 5 and 17 years old in good health and CMV-seropositive. Each CDR3 is given with its conserved first and last residue. A D gene is named only where the DNA matches it firmly. Clone size appears in some rows only: once, few, many, or a class for an expanded clone.

J,size,V,D,DNA,CDR3
TRBJ1-5,NA,TRBV4-2,TRBD1,TGTGCCAGCAGCCAGGTGGACAGGGGAGGCAATCAGCCCCAGCATTTT,CASSQVDRGGNQPQHF
TRBJ1-2,NA,TRBV2,TRBD1,TGTGCCAGCAGTAGCCTCAGGGGGCGGTCGAATGGCTACACCTTC,CASSSLRGRSNGYTF
TRBJ2-7,NA,TRBV28,TRBD2,TGTGCCAGCAGTACCAAAACAAGCGGGGGCTACGAGCAGTACTTC,CASSTKTSGGYEQYF
TRBJ2-3,few,TRBV7-9,NA,TGTGCCAGCAGCTTATCAACAGATACGCAGTATTTT,CASSLSTDTQYF
TRBJ2-7,NA,TRBV19,NA,TGTGCCAGTAGTATAGGTGTGGGCAGGGAATCTAACGAGCAGTACTTC,CASSIGVGRESNEQYF
TRBJ2-3,once,TRBV5-6,TRBD1,TGTGCCAGCAGGCAATCTGACAGGGGCACAGATACGCAGTATTTT,CASRQSDRGTDTQYF
TRBJ2-5,NA,TRBV5-6,NA,TGTGCCAGCAGCTTGGACGGAGGGGTAGAGACCCAGTACTTC,CASSLDGGVETQYF
TRBJ2-7,NA,TRBV9,NA,TGTGCCAGCAGCGAGGGCCTAGGGACTCCGGGGTACGAGCAGTACTTC,CASSEGLGTPGYEQYF
TRBJ1-3,once,TRBV4-1,NA,TGCGCCAGCAGCCAAGATGGTCGACAGGATGGAAACACCATATATTTT,CASSQDGRQDGNTIYF
TRBJ2-3,NA,TRBV5-1,TRBD2,TGCGCCAGCAGCTCCCGGGGGGGTCACACAGATACGCAGTATTTT,CASSSRGGHTDTQYF
TRBJ2-3,NA,TRBV7-2,TRBD1,TGTGCCAGCAGCCCTGGTAAGGGGACAGCACTTAGCACAGATACGCAGTATTTT,CASSPGKGTALSTDTQYF
TRBJ2-7,NA,TRBV4-1,TRBD2,TGCGCCAGCAGTCCAGTATGGATAGGGAGGGATCTGTTTGAGCAGTACTTC,CASSPVWIGRDLFEQYF
TRBJ2-3,few,TRBV19,TRBD2,TGTGCCAGTAGGGCCACGGGAGGGGTCCCAGATACGCAGTATTTT,CASRATGGVPDTQYF
TRBJ2-1,once,TRBV28,TRBD2,TGTGCCAGCAGTTTATACCGGGGGGGCGTAAATGAGCAGTTCTTC,CASSLYRGGVNEQFF
TRBJ2-1,NA,TRBV5-1,TRBD1,TGCGCCAGCAGCTGGACAGGGGGCTCCTACAATGAGCAGTTCTTC,CASSWTGGSYNEQFF
TRBJ2-1,few,TRBV28,NA,TGTGCCAGCTGCAGGGGAAATGAGCAGTTCTTC,CASCRGNEQFF
TRBJ2-7,NA,TRBV27,TRBD1,TGTGCCGGGACAGGGGAGCAGGGTCTCGACGAGCAGTACTTC,CAGTGEQGLDEQYF
TRBJ2-3,NA,TRBV19,NA,TGTGCCAGTAAAAGCCGGGGTGGAGATACGCAGTATTTT,CASKSRGGDTQYF
TRBJ2-5,NA,TRBV29-1,NA,TGCAGCGTTGAAGAGTACCGGACAGCTCAAGAGACCCAGTACTTC,CSVEEYRTAQETQYF
TRBJ1-1,NA,TRBV11-1,NA,TGTGCCAGCAGCTCCCTGGCGGGAAAGGGTAGCACTGAAGCTTTCTTT,CASSSLAGKGSTEAFF
TRBJ2-5,once,TRBV28,NA,TGTGCCAGCAGTTTAGTCTGGGGGCGGGTGGAGACCCAGTACTTC,CASSLVWGRVETQYF
TRBJ1-2,NA,TRBV7-9,TRBD1,TGTGCCAGCAGCTTAGCGAACAGGGGGCGAGGTGGCTACACCTTC,CASSLANRGRGGYTF
TRBJ1-1,NA,TRBV5-1,NA,TGCGTCAGCCACCGGGGCAGGGGAAACACTGAAGCTTTCTTT,CVSHRGRGNTEAFF
TRBJ1-5,NA,TRBV21-1,NA,TGTGCCAGCAGCAAGCTAAAGGAAGCGGATCAGCCCCAGCATTTT,CASSKLKEADQPQHF
TRBJ2-7,NA,TRBV2,NA,TGTGCCAGCAGTGAAGCGCTAGCCATCTCAGTGCAGTACTTC,CASSEALAISVQYF
TRBJ1-2,once,TRBV11-2,TRBD1,TGTGCCAGCAGCGATGGGACAGTTGCAAACTATGGCTACACCTTC,CASSDGTVANYGYTF
TRBJ2-5,NA,TRBV7-9,NA,TGTGCCAGCAGCTTAGTACAGCTAGCCGGGAAGACCCAGTACTTC,CASSLVQLAGKTQYF
TRBJ1-1,NA,TRBV11-2,NA,TGTGCCAGCAGCTTACCTCAGGGAACTGAAGCTTTCTTT,CASSLPQGTEAFF
TRBJ2-1,NA,TRBV19,TRBD1,TGTGCCAGTAGTTGGGGACAGGGGAATGAGCAGTTCTTC,CASSWGQGNEQFF
TRBJ1-1,NA,TRBV7-9,NA,TGTGCCAGCAGCTTAGGGAGGGGCCAGCGAACTGAAGCTTTCTTT,CASSLGRGQRTEAFF
TRBJ2-3,NA,TRBV4-2,TRBD2,TGTGCCAGCAGCCCTTGGGCTAGCGGGGGCCCTAGCACAGATACGCAGTATTTT,CASSPWASGGPSTDTQYF
TRBJ2-5,NA,TRBV2,NA,TGTGCCAGCAGTGAAGCGGGGACTGCTCAAGAGACCCAGTACTTC,CASSEAGTAQETQYF
TRBJ2-1,NA,TRBV7-2,TRBD2,TGTGCCAGCAGCTTACTTATAGCGGGGGATCTTGAGCAGTTCTTC,CASSLLIAGDLEQFF
TRBJ2-1,NA,TRBV7-3,TRBD2,TGTTCCAGCAGCCCCTGGACTAGCGGGAGCTCCTACAATGAGCAGTTCTTC,CSSSPWTSGSSYNEQFF
TRBJ2-3,few,TRBV2,NA,TGTGCCAGCAGTGAAACTTGGACACTTAGCACAGATACGCAGTATTTT,CASSETWTLSTDTQYF
TRBJ2-1,NA,TRBV5-8,TRBD2,TGTGCCAGCAGCCGCGAACTAGCGCCCTACAATGAGCAGTTCTTC,CASSRELAPYNEQFF
TRBJ1-1,NA,TRBV4-3,NA,TGCGCCAGCAGCCAAGGCAGGGATGAAGACACTGAAGCTTTCTTT,CASSQGRDEDTEAFF
TRBJ2-3,NA,TRBV6-1,NA,TGTGCCAGCGCGGTACAGGGTGCGGGCGCAGATACGCAGTATTTT,CASAVQGAGADTQYF
TRBJ2-7,NA,TRBV5-4,NA,TGTGCCAGCAGCTTGAGGCTGACAAGCTCCTACGAGCAGTACTTC,CASSLRLTSSYEQYF
TRBJ1-1,NA,TRBV7-9,TRBD1,TGTGCCAGCAGCTCTATTGGGACAGCCGTTAACACTGAAGCTTTCTTT,CASSSIGTAVNTEAFF
TRBJ2-7,NA,TRBV27,TRBD1,TGTGCCAGCAGCGGACAGGGGCTCCACGAGCAGTACTTC,CASSGQGLHEQYF
TRBJ2-7,NA,TRBV21-1,NA,TGTGCCAGCAGCAGGCCGTACGAGCAGTACTTC,CASSRPYEQYF
TRBJ1-3,NA,TRBV15,TRBD1,TGTGCCACCAGCAGAGATCATTGGACAGGGGGCCGCGAGGGAAACACCATATATTTT,CATSRDHWTGGREGNTIYF
TRBJ1-1,NA,TRBV27,NA,TGTGCCAGCAGTTACGTAGAGAACACTGAAGCTTTCTTT,CASSYVENTEAFF
TRBJ2-7,NA,TRBV5-1,NA,TGCGCCAGCAGCTTGGATCCTGGAGTCTACGAGCAGTACTTC,CASSLDPGVYEQYF
TRBJ2-3,few,TRBV4-1,NA,TGCGCCAGCAGCCAAGGGAGGACAGATACGCAGTATTTT,CASSQGRTDTQYF
TRBJ2-4,NA,TRBV11-3,TRBD1,TGTGCCAGCAGCCCCGGACAGGGAGACAAAAACATTCAGTACTTC,CASSPGQGDKNIQYF
TRBJ2-7,NA,TRBV5-6,TRBD2,TGTGCCAGCAGCGTACTAGCGGGAGTCGGCTCCTACGAGCAGTACTTC,CASSVLAGVGSYEQYF
TRBJ2-5,NA,TRBV28,TRBD1,TGTGCCAGCAGTTTACCCACCTGGACAGGGAGAAAAGAGACCCAGTACTTC,CASSLPTWTGRKETQYF
TRBJ1-3,NA,TRBV25-1,NA,TGTGCCAGCAGTGATGAGGCCGGTTCAGCCTCTGGAAACACCATATATTTT,CASSDEAGSASGNTIYF
TRBJ1-2,NA,TRBV6-6,NA,TGTGCCAGCAGTTACTCGATGCTTACAGAGAACTATGGCTACACCTTC,CASSYSMLTENYGYTF
TRBJ2-3,NA,TRBV6-1,TRBD2,TGTGCCAGCAGTGACCCGTGGACTAGCGGGAGGGCCGGAGGTACAGATACGCAGTATTTT,CASSDPWTSGRAGGTDTQYF
TRBJ2-1,NA,TRBV4-1,NA,TGCGCCAGCGCTAATAGCGAGTACAATGAGCAGTTCTTC,CASANSEYNEQFF
TRBJ1-4,few,TRBV6-6,TRBD1,TGTGCCAGCAGTTACTCGAATGCCGGGACAGATTTT,CASSYSNAGTDF
TRBJ1-1,NA,TRBV11-2,NA,TGTGCCAGCAGCTTAACAGAGAACACTGAAGCTTTCTTT,CASSLTENTEAFF
TRBJ1-3,once,TRBV30,NA,TGTGCCTGGGCGGGGAAAGGAGGAAACACCATATATTTT,CAWAGKGGNTIYF
TRBJ1-1,NA,TRBV7-9,TRBD1,TGTGCCAGCAGCTTAAACCAGGGGGCGAGCACTGAAGCTTTCTTT,CASSLNQGASTEAFF
TRBJ2-3,NA,TRBV19,TRBD1,TGTGCCAGCAGGCAAGGGGGCGCGGGAGATACGCAGTATTTT,CASRQGGAGDTQYF
TRBJ2-3,NA,TRBV28,TRBD2,TGTGCCAGCAGTTTCCGACTAGCGGGCACAGATACGCAGTATTTT,CASSFRLAGTDTQYF
TRBJ1-1,NA,TRBV6-1,NA,TGTGCCAGCAGTGAAGGGCCCTTCGGCCGAGATAGGGGGAACACTGAAGCTTTCTTT,CASSEGPFGRDRGNTEAFF